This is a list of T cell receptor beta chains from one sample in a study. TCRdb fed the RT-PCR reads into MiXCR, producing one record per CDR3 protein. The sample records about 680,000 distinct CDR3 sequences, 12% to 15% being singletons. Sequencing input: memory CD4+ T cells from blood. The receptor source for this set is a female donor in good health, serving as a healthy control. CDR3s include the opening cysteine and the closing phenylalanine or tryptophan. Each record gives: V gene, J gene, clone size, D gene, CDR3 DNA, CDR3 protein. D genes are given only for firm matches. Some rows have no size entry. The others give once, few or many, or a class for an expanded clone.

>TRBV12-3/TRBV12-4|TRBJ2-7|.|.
TGTGCCAGCAGTTTTAGAAGCGGCCCCTACGAGCAGTACTTC
CASSFRSGPYEQYF
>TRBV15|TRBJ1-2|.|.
TGTGCCACCAGCAGAGAGTTGACAGCTAACTATGGCTACACCTTC
CATSRELTANYGYTF
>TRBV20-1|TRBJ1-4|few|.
TGCAGTGCTATTCCGGGGACTACAACTAATGAAAAACTGTTTTTT
CSAIPGTTTNEKLFF
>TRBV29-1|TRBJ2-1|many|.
TGCAGCGTTCTCTACAATGAGCAGTTCTTC
CSVLYNEQFF
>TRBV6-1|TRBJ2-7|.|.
TGTGCCAGCAGGGACCTAGGCGAGCAGTACTTC
CASRDLGEQYF
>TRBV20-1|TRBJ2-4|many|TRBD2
TGCAGTGCGGTAGCGGGAGCGGGTTTCATTCAGTACTTC
CSAVAGAGFIQYF
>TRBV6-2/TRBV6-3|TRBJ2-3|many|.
TGTGCCAGCAGTTACTTCGGGAGCACAGATACGCAGTATTTT
CASSYFGSTDTQYF
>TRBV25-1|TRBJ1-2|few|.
TGTGCCAGCAGTGGGGGAAGTTCCTCCTATGGCTACACCTTC
CASSGGSSSYGYTF
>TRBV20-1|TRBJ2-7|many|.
TGCAGTGCTAGGAATCCGAGCTCCTACGAGCAGTACTTC
CSARNPSSYEQYF
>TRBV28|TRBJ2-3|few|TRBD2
TGTGCCAGCAGTTCATTAGCGGGAGGGCAGGGGTTCACAGATACGCAGTATTTT
CASSSLAGGQGFTDTQYF
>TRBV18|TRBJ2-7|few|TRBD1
TGTGCCAGCTCATCCCAGGGGGCTACGTCCTACGAGCAGTACTTC
CASSSQGATSYEQYF
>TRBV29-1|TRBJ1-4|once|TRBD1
TGCAGCGTTGCCGGGGGACAGGGGGATGTAGGCGAAAAACTGTTTTTT
CSVAGGQGDVGEKLFF
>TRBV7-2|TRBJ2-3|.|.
TGTGCCAGCAGCCCAGGTTGGGCGGGACCCACAGATACGCAGTATTTT
CASSPGWAGPTDTQYF
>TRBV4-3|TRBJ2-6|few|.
TGCGCCAGCAGCCAATTCCCCCCCCAGGGTGAAGGGTCTGGGGCCAACGTCCTGACTTTC
CASSQFPPQGEGSGANVLTF
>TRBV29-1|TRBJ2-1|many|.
TGCAGCTTCCGGGACACCTCCTACAATGAGCAGTTCTTC
CSFRDTSYNEQFF
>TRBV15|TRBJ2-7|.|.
TGTGCCACCCGAGAGAAGGGGCGGGATAGCGAGCAGTACTTC
CATREKGRDSEQYF
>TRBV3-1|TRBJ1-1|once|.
TGTGCCAGCAGCGGTCATACAGGGCGAAATACTGAAGCTTTCTTT
CASSGHTGRNTEAFF
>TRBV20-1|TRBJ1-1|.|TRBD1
TGCAGTGCTAGACACACAGGGGCAGCCACTGAAGCTTTCTTT
CSARHTGAATEAFF
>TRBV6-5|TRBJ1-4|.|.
TGTGCCAGCACTTACGGGGGTGAAAAACTGTTTTTT
CASTYGGEKLFF
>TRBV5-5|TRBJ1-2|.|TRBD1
TGTGCCAGCAGCCTCAGCGAGACAGGGAACTATGGCTACACCTTC
CASSLSETGNYGYTF
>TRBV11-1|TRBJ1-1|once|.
TGTGCCAGCAGCTTAGTCCGGGTGAACACTGAAGCTTTCTTT
CASSLVRVNTEAFF
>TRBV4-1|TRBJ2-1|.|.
TGCGCCAGCAGCCAAGAGGTCTACGGCTATGAGCAGTTCTTC
CASSQEVYGYEQFF
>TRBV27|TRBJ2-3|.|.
TGTGCCAGCAGTTTAGGGGGCGGGGGCCCCACAGATACGCAGTATTTT
CASSLGGGGPTDTQYF
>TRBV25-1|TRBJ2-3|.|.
TGTGCCAGCAGTGTACAGACAGATACGCAGTATTTT
CASSVQTDTQYF
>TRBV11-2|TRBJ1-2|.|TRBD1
TGTGCCAGCAGCCCCGGGACAGGGGGCCACTATGGCTACACCTTC
CASSPGTGGHYGYTF
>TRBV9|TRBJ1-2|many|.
TGTGCCAGCAGCGTAAATGGTTATGGCTACACCTTC
CASSVNGYGYTF
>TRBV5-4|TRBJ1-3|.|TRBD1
TGTGCCAGCAGCTTTGGTCCCGGGACAGCTGGAAACACCATATATTTT
CASSFGPGTAGNTIYF
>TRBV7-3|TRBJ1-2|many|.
TGTGCCAGCAGCTTTAACAGGGACTATGGCTACACCTTC
CASSFNRDYGYTF
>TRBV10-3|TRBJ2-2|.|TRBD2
TGTGCCATCAGTGGGGGACTAGCGGGAGTGTACACCGGGGAGCTGTTTTTT
CAISGGLAGVYTGELFF
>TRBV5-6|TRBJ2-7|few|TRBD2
TGTGCCAGCAGCTTGAACACGGGGGGTTACTCCTACGAGCAGTACTTC
CASSLNTGGYSYEQYF
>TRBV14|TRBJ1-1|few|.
TGTGCCAGCAGCCAAGGGACGGGTGGTCGAGCTTTCTTT
CASSQGTGGRAFF
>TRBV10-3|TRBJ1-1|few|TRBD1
TGTGCCATCAGTTACCCGGGACAGGGGATAACTGAAGCTTTCTTT
CAISYPGQGITEAFF
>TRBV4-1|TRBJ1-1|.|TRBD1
TGCGCCAGCAGCCAAGATATACAGGGGAGCGGCGGGTACACTGAAGCTTTCTTT
CASSQDIQGSGGYTEAFF
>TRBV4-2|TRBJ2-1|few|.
TGTGCCAGCAGCCAAGCACAGGGCCCCTACAATGAGCAGTTCTTC
CASSQAQGPYNEQFF
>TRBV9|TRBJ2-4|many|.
TGTGCCAGCAGCGTAGACAGTAACCTAGCCAAAAACATTCAGTACTTC
CASSVDSNLAKNIQYF
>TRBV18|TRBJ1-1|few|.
TGTGCCAGTCTCCAGGGAACCTCCGACACTGAAGCTTTCTTT
CASLQGTSDTEAFF
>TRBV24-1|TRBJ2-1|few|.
TGTGCCACCAGTGGCCTTCCGACCCCCGGGGGCGGATCCTACAATGAGCAGTTCTTC
CATSGLPTPGGGSYNEQFF
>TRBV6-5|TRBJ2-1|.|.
TGTGCCAGCAGCCGCCGGACTGGAAACAATGAGCAGTTCTTC
CASSRRTGNNEQFF
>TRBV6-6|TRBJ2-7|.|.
TGTGCCAGCAGTTACTCAACCGGGGTGTCCTACGAGCAGTACTTC
CASSYSTGVSYEQYF
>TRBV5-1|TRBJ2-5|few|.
TGCGCCAGCAGCTTGGGTAGGGATGAGACCCAGTACTTC
CASSLGRDETQYF
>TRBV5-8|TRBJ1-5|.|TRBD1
TGTGCCAGCAGCCTGTTTTCCGGGACAGCCTCCCTTTCCAATCAGCCCCAGCATTTT
CASSLFSGTASLSNQPQHF
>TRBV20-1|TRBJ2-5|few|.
TGCAGTGCTTACCGGGACACCAAAGAGACCCAGTACTTC
CSAYRDTKETQYF
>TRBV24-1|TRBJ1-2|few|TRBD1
TGTGCCACCAGTGCGTCAGGGGGGGACTATGGCTACACCTTC
CATSASGGDYGYTF
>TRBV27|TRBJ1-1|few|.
TGTGCCAGCAGTTTAAACCCCTATGCGGAAGCTTTCTTT
CASSLNPYAEAFF
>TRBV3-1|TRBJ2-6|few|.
TGTGCCAGCAGCCAGAGGATTTCTGGGGCCAACGTCCTGACTTTC
CASSQRISGANVLTF
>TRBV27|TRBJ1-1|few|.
TGTGCCAGCGGGTTTGTACGGGGTGAAGCTTTCTTT
CASGFVRGEAFF
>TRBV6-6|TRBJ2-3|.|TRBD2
TGTGCCGGACGTAGCGGGAGTACAGATACGCAGTATTTT
CAGRSGSTDTQYF
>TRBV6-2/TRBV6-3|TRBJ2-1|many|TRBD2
TGTGCCAGCAGTTACCTCATTCTAGCGGATGGAGCTGAGCAGTTCTTC
CASSYLILADGAEQFF
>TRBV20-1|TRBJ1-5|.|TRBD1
TGCAGTGCTAGAGATTTTAAAAAGGGGGCGCCGGGAAGACAGCCCCAGCATTTT
CSARDFKKGAPGRQPQHF
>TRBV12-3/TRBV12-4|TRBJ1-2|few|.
TGTGCCAGCAGTGACACTGGGATCTCTAGAGCTGGCTACACCTTC
CASSDTGISRAGYTF
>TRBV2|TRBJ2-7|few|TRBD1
TGTGCCAGCAATGCCGGGACAGTATCCTACGAGCAGTACTTC
CASNAGTVSYEQYF
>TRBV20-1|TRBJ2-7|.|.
TGCAGTGCTAGTTCCAGGGGGGGCTCCTACGAGCAGTACTTC
CSASSRGGSYEQYF
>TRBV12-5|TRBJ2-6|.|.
TGTGCTAGTGGTTTGGTAGTGGGTTCTGGGGCCAACGTCCTGACTTTC
CASGLVVGSGANVLTF
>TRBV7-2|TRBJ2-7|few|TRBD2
TGTGCCAGCAACCCGCGTCTAGCGGGGTCGGGGGAGCAGTACTTC
CASNPRLAGSGEQYF